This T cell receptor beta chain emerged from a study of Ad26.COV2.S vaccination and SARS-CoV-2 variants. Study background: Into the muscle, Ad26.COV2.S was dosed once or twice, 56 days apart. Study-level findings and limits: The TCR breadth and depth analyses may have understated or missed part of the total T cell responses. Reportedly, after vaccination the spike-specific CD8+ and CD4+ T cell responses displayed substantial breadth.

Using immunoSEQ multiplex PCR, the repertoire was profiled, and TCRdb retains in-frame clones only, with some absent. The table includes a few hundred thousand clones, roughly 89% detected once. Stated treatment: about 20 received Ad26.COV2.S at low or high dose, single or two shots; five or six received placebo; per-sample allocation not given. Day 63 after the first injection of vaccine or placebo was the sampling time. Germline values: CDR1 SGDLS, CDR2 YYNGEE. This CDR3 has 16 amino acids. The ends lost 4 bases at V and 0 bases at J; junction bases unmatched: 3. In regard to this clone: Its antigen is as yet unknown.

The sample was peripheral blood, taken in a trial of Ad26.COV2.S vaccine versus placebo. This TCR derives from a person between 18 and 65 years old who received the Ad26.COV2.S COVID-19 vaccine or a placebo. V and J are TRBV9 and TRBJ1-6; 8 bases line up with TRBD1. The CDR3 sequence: CASSPGQGSYNSPLHF. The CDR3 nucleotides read TGTGCCAGCAGCCCCGGACAGGGCTCCTATAATTCACCCCTCCACTTT.